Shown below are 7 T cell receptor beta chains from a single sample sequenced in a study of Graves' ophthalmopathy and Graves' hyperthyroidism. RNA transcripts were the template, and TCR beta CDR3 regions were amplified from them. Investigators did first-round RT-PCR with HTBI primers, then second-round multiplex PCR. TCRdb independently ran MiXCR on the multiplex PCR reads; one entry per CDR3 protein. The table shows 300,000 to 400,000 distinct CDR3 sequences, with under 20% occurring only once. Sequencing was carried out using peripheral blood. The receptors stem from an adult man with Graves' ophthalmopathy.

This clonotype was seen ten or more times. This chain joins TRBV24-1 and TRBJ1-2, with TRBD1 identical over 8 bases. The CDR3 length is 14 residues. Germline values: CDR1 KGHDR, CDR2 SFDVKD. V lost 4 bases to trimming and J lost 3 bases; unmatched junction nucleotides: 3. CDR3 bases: TGTGCCACCAGTGACCCGGACAGGGACTATGGCTACACCTTC. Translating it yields CATSDPDRDYGYTF.

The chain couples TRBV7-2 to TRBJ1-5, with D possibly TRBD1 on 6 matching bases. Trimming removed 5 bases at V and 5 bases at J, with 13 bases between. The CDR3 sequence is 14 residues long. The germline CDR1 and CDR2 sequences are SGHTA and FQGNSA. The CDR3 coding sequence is TGTGCCAGCAGCCTACAGGGAGGGGATCAGCCCCAGCATTTT. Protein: CASSLQGGDQPQHF.

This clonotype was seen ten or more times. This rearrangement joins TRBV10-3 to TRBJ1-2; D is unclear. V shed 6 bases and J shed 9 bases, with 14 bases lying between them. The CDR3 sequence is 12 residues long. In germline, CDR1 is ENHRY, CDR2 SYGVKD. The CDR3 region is CAISSDGDSYTF. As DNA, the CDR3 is TGTGCCATCAGCTCGGACGGCGATAGCTACACCTTC.

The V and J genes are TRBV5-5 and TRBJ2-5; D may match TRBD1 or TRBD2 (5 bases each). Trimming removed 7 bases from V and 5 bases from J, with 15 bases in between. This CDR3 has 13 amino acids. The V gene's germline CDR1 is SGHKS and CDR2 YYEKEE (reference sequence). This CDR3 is CASVFLGEETQYF. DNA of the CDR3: TGTGCCAGCGTGTTTTTGGGGGAGGAGACCCAGTACTTC. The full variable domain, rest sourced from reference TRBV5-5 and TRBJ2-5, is DAGVTQSPTHLIKTRGQQVTLRCSPISGHKSVSWYQQVLGQGPQFIFQYYEKEERGRGNFPDRFSARQFPNYSSELNVNALLLGDSALYLCASVFLGEETQYFGPGTRLLVL.

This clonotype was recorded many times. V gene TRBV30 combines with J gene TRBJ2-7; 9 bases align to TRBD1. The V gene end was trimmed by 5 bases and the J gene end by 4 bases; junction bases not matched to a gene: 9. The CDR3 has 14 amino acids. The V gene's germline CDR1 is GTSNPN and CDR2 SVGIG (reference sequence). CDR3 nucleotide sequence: TGTGCCTGGGCCCACAGGGGGCTAAGGTACGAGCAGTACTTC. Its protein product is CAWAHRGLRYEQYF.

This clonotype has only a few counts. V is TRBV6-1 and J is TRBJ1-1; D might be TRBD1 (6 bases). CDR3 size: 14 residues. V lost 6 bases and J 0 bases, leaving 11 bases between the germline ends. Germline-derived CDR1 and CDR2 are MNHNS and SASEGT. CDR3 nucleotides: TGTGCCAGCAGACCCTGGACAGTGAACACTGAAGCTTTCTTT. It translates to CASRPWTVNTEAFF.

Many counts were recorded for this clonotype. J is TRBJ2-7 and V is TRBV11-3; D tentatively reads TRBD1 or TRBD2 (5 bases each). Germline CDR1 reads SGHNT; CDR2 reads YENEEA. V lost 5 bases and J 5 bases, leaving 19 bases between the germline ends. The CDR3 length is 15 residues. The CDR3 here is CASSDARDLIHEQYF. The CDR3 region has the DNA TGTGCCAGCAGCGACGCCCGGGACCTCATCCACGAGCAGTACTTC.